Below are 32 T cell receptor beta chains sequenced from a single sample in a study of cytomegalovirus exposure and HLA in healthy donors. This table comes from immunoSEQ multiplex PCR, and its TCRdb copy is limited to in-frame clones, with some not included. The sample lists some 90,000 clones; 96% were seen once. Material: PBMCs. These receptor sequences come from a man between 18 and 35 years old in good health and CMV-seronegative.

The rearrangement links TRBV15 to TRBJ2-5; TRBD2 matches 10 bases. V was clipped by 7 bases and J by 2 bases; unmatched bases: 7. CDR1 is LNHNV, CDR2 YYDKDF, per germline (reference sequence). There are 15 residues in the CDR3. The CDR3 region is CATTGGLAIQETQYF. The CDR3 DNA reads as TGTGCCACCACCGGGGGACTAGCGATACAAGAGACCCAGTACTTC.

V and J are TRBV2 and TRBJ2-3; 7 nucleotides line up with TRBD1. With V trimmed by 7 bases and J by 1 base, 5 bases remained unmatched. Germline CDR1 SNHLY, CDR2 FYNNEI. This CDR3 spans 14 amino acids. CDR3 coding DNA: TGTGCCAGCATCCCAGGACAGGGCACAGATACGCAGTATTTT. Translating it yields CASIPGQGTDTQYF.

J is TRBJ2-3 and V is TRBV6-1; D not certain. Germline CDR1 reads MNHNS; CDR2 reads SASEGT. V shed 3 bases and J shed 1 base, with 11 bases lying between them. The CDR3 contains 15 residues. The CDR3 is CASSEGSLGTDTQYF. CDR3 bases: TGTGCCAGCAGTGAGGGTAGCCTGGGCACAGATACGCAGTATTTT.

The chain recombines TRBV19 with TRBJ1-2; D perhaps matches TRBD1 (6 bases). CDR3 size: 14 residues. From germline, CDR1 is LNHDA and CDR2 SQIVND (reference sequence). V shed 1 base and J shed 3 bases, with 9 bases lying between them. CDR3 residues: CASSIVAGDYGYTF. The CDR3, as DNA: TGTGCCAGTAGTATAGTAGCAGGGGACTATGGCTACACCTTC. The full variable domain, in which reference TRBV19 and TRBJ1-2 provide the parts outside the CDR3, is DGGITQSPKYLFRKEGQNVTLSCEQNLNHDAMYWYRQDPGQGLRLIYYSQIVNDFQKGDIAEGYSVSREKKESFPLTVTSAQKNPTAFYLCASSIVAGDYGYTFGSGTRLTVV.

V and J are TRBV19 and TRBJ1-3; D not resolved. The germline V gene has CDR1 LNHDA and CDR2 SQIVND (reference sequence). The CDR3 spans 15 residues. The V gene lost 6 bases and the J gene lost 3 bases, with 15 bases spanning the gap. The CDR3 DNA is TGTGCCAGTAGCTCGAGTCAACCCGGTGGAAACACCATATATTTT. Its protein product is CASSSSQPGGNTIYF.

V and J are TRBV9 and TRBJ2-1, with a tentative D call TRBD2 (6 bases). The CDR3 loop spans 14 amino acids. Trimming took off 4 bases at V and 3 bases at J, with 11 bases between the two ends. The V gene's germline CDR1 is SGDLS and CDR2 YYNGEE. As DNA, the CDR3 is TGTGCCAGCAGCAATGCGGGGCACTACAATGAGCAGTTCTTC. Residues: CASSNAGHYNEQFF.

The J gene is TRBJ2-1, the V gene TRBV10-2; D possibly corresponds to TRBD2 (6 bases). The CDR3 is made up of 16 amino acids. V was cut by 4 bases and J by 5 bases, with 18 bases left in between. The germline V gene encodes CDR1 WSHSY and CDR2 SAAADI. The CDR3 coding sequence is TGCGCCAGCAGTGCCCACGATGGGAGGCGGAACAATGAGCAGTTCTTC. Protein: CASSAHDGRRNNEQFF.

The chain uses TRBV27 and TRBJ2-6; 7 bases fit TRBD1. CDR3 size: 18 residues. The V gene end was trimmed by 4 bases and the J gene end by 3 bases; junction bases not matched to a gene: 12. CDR1 and CDR2 (germline): MNHEY, SMNVEV (reference sequence). The CDR3 nucleotides read TGTGCCAGCAGTTCTTTAGGGGGCGCTGTGTTTGGGGCCAACGTCCTGACTTTC. Translation gives CASSSLGGAVFGANVLTF.

This chain uses TRBV9 with TRBJ2-1; no definite D call. The germline V gene has CDR1 SGDLS and CDR2 YYNGEE. V was shortened by 0 bases and J by 0 bases, with 7 bases between the two germline ends. The CDR3 covers 15 residues. The CDR3 DNA is TGTGCCAGCAGCGTAGACGAAGCCTCCTACAATGAGCAGTTCTTC. Translation gives CASSVDEASYNEQFF.

This sequence joins TRBV2 and TRBJ1-5; D is undetermined. V lost 6 bases and J lost 2, with 14 bases in between. The CDR3 sequence is 15 residues long. CDR1 SNHLY and CDR2 FYNNEI come from the germline V gene. The DNA for the CDR3 is TGTGCCAGCAGAGAGGGTTTCGGGCGCAATCAGCCCCAGCATTTT. Amino acid sequence: CASREGFGRNQPQHF.

This clone was detected only once. The V and J genes are TRBV4-3 and TRBJ2-3; a weak D match, TRBD2 (6 bases). V was cut by 0 bases and J by 4 bases, with 17 bases left in between. CDR1 is LGHNA and CDR2 is YSLEER in the germline V gene. The CDR3 sequence is 17 residues long. CDR3 residues: CASSQDLGEVYADTQYF. Here the CDR3 DNA reads TGCGCCAGCAGCCAAGATTTGGGGGAGGTTTACGCAGATACGCAGTATTTT.

V usage is TRBV19 and J usage is TRBJ2-2; 10 bases are a match to TRBD1. Per germline, CDR1 LNHDA and CDR2 SQIVND (reference sequence). This CDR3 is 16 amino acids long. The J segment lost 5 bases and the V segment lost 7 bases, leaving 10 bases of the junction unmatched. CDR3 bases: TGTGCCAGTATTGGGGTCCGGGACAGGGGAACCGGGGAGCTGTTTTTT. It encodes CASIGVRDRGTGELFF.

The chain joins TRBV14 to TRBJ2-7; 12 nucleotides match TRBD2. The CDR3 sequence is 14 residues long. Germline V gives CDR1 SGHDN, CDR2 FVKESK. The V and J ends lost 0 bases and 6 bases, in that order; junction bases with no gene match: 0. CDR3 nucleotide sequence: TGTGCCAGCAGCCAAGAACTAGCGGGAGGCGAGCAGTACTTC. Its translation: CASSQELAGGEQYF.

The rearrangement links TRBV9 to TRBJ2-6; 7 positions agree with TRBD2. V trimming: 2 bases; J trimming: 0 bases; junction bases outside the gene matches: 8. The CDR3 contains 18 residues. The germline CDR1 and CDR2 sequences are SGDLS and YYNGEE. CDR3 in DNA: TGTGCCAGCAGCGTTTCGGGAGGTCTGAGCTCTGGGGCCAACGTCCTGACTTTC. Translated, it gives CASSVSGGLSSGANVLTF.

V usage is TRBV29-1 and J usage is TRBJ2-7; maybe TRBD2 (5 bases). Germline-derived CDR1 and CDR2 are SQVTM and ANQGSEA. The CDR3 runs to 14 residues. V lost 5 bases and J lost 3, with 17 bases in between. CDR3 in DNA: TGCAGCGTTACCGAGGACTTTAGAGACTACGAGCAGTACTTC. Translated, it gives CSVTEDFRDYEQYF.

V usage is TRBV27 and J usage is TRBJ1-2; 8 bases match TRBD1. Germline CDR1 is MNHEY and CDR2 is SMNVEV (reference sequence). The V gene end was trimmed by 5 bases and the J gene end by 5 bases; junction bases not matched to a gene: 28. The CDR3 loop spans 21 amino acids. The CDR3 region has the DNA TGTGCCAGCAGTCCCTCGAACAGGGGGACGTTAATCCGAAGCGGGTTATATGGCTACACCTTC. Its translation is CASSPSNRGTLIRSGLYGYTF.

The chain recombines TRBV27 with TRBJ2-7; weak D call: TRBD2 (5 bases). V was trimmed by 8 bases and J by 0 bases, leaving 17 bases between them. Germline assignment: CDR1 MNHEY and CDR2 SMNVEV (reference sequence). The CDR3 is 15 amino acids. As DNA, the CDR3 is TGTGCCAGCCAGACGTCCGGGATCCACTCCTACGAGCAGTACTTC. Translating gives CASQTSGIHSYEQYF.

The chain uses TRBV11-3 and TRBJ2-1; TRBD2 matches at 8 bases. The junction had 4 bases not matched to a gene; V was cut back by 2 bases and J by 4 bases. There are 15 residues in the CDR3. CDR1 SGHNT and CDR2 YENEEA come from the germline V gene. The DNA for the CDR3 is TGTGCCAGCAGCTTACGGACTAGCAGGTACAATGAGCAGTTCTTC. Its protein product is CASSLRTSRYNEQFF.

CDR3 residues: CASSWGQGKLLYEQYF. The CDR3 coding sequence is TGTGCCAGCAGCTGGGGACAGGGAAAGCTTCTCTACGAGCAGTACTTC. The gene calls are TRBV5-6 and TRBJ2-7, with 9 bases matching TRBD1. The length of the CDR3 is 16 residues. The ends lost 3 bases at V and 3 bases at J; junction bases unmatched: 10. Germline CDR1 and CDR2: SGHDT and YYEEEE.

The J gene is TRBJ2-2, the V gene TRBV28; 12 positions match TRBD2. The ends lost 2 bases at V and 7 bases at J; junction bases unmatched: 2. Per the germline V gene, CDR1 is MDHEN and CDR2 is SYDVKM. The CDR3 runs to 15 residues. CDR3: CASSLPSGRGGELFF. CDR3 DNA sequence: TGTGCCAGCAGTTTACCTAGCGGGAGGGGCGGGGAGCTGTTTTTT.

This sequence joins TRBV28 and TRBJ2-3; TRBD2 is a possible D gene (6 bases). CDR1 and CDR2 from the germline V gene are MDHEN and SYDVKM. This CDR3 region has 16 residues. V lost 8 bases and J 1 base, leaving 19 bases between the germline ends. The chain's CDR3 is CASARPGTEGTDTQYF. As DNA, the CDR3 is TGTGCCAGCGCTCGACCTGGGACTGAGGGCACAGATACGCAGTATTTT. The full variable domain, with the rest looked up from reference TRBV28 and TRBJ2-3, is DVKVTQSSRYLVKRTGEKVFLECVQDMDHENMFWYRQDPGLGLRLIYFSYDVKMKEKGDIPEGYSVSREKKERFSLILESASTNQTSMYLCASARPGTEGTDTQYFGPGTRLTVL.

The count of this clone is one. This rearrangement joins TRBV29-1 to TRBJ2-6; the match to TRBD1 covers 8 bases. The CDR3 runs 15 residues. The germline CDR1 and CDR2 sequences are SQVTM and ANQGSEA. Losses at the gene ends were 4 bases for V and 1 base for J; bases not matched to a gene: 3. The CDR3 bases are TGCAGCGTTGCAGGGGGCAAATCTGGGGCCAACGTCCTGACTTTC. Its protein is CSVAGGKSGANVLTF.

The chain joins TRBV27 to TRBJ1-1, with D perhaps TRBD1 (5 bases). V was pared by 5 bases and J by 3 bases, with 25 bases between. There are 18 residues in the CDR3. Germline values: CDR1 MNHEY, CDR2 SMNVEV (reference sequence). The CDR3 region is CASSISAIGTAPYTEAFF. CDR3 coding DNA: TGTGCCAGCAGTATCTCCGCTATCGGGACTGCTCCTTACACTGAAGCTTTCTTT.

The rearrangement joins TRBV11-3 to TRBJ2-7; D might be TRBD2 (5 bases). Germline assignment: CDR1 SGHNT and CDR2 YENEEA. V gave up 2 bases and J gave up 4 bases, with 6 bases separating them. This CDR3 spans 12 amino acids. CDR3 bases: TGTGCCAGCAGCTTAAGCGGATACGAGCAGTACGTC. Its protein product is CASSLSGYEQYV.

In this sample, this clone turned up a few times. CDR3 sequence reads: CASSPAAGGPYEQYV. The CDR3 DNA reads TGTGCCAGCAGTCCCGCGGCGGGAGGGCCCTACGAGCAGTACGTC. The chain combines TRBV6-5 with TRBJ2-7; 9 nucleotides line up with TRBD2. CDR1 is MNHEY, CDR2 SVGAGI, per germline. This CDR3 spans 15 amino acids. V dropped 5 bases and J dropped 2; count of bases not matched to a gene: 7.

The chain employs TRBV28 and TRBJ2-7; TRBD1 agrees at 9 bases. Trimming removed 7 bases from V and 3 bases from J; junction bases left unmatched: 7. Germline CDR1 MDHEN, CDR2 SYDVKM. The CDR3 has 14 amino acids. The CDR3 nucleotides read TGTGCCAGCACGGACCGGGACAGGGTCTACGAGCAGTACTTC. This encodes CASTDRDRVYEQYF.

The V gene is TRBV5-1, the J gene TRBJ2-1, with 7 bases that match TRBD1. V shed 2 bases and J 8 bases; nucleotides not matched to a gene: 4. Germline-derived CDR1 and CDR2 are SGHRS and YFSETQ. CDR3 length: 13 amino acids. The CDR3 region has the DNA TGCGCCAGCAGCTTAGTAGGGGGCCATGAGCAGTTCTTC. Translated, it gives CASSLVGGHEQFF. Filled out from reference TRBV5-1 and TRBJ2-1, the complete variable domain reads KAGVTQTPRYLIKTRGQQVTLSCSPISGHRSVSWYQQTPGQGLQFLFEYFSETQRNKGNFPGRFSGRQFSNSRSEMNVSTLELGDSALYLCASSLVGGHEQFFGPGTRLTVL.

The V and J genes are TRBV9 and TRBJ2-7, with 7 bases matching TRBD2. Germline values: CDR1 SGDLS, CDR2 YYNGEE. V shed 5 bases and J 4 bases; nucleotides not matched to a gene: 6. CDR3 length equals 13 residues. This CDR3 is CASSEGLFYEQYF. DNA for the CDR3: TGTGCCAGCAGTGAGGGACTATTTTACGAGCAGTACTTC.

This chain joins TRBV4-1 and TRBJ2-1, with 8 bases matching TRBD2. Trimming cost V 4 bases and J 6 bases; bases outside gene matches: 11. The CDR3 runs 16 residues. Germline CDR1 and CDR2: MGHRA and YSYEKL. The DNA of the CDR3 is TGCGCCAGCAGCCCCGCCCCCGGGGGGGCAGGCAATGAGCAGTTCTTC. Protein sequence: CASSPAPGGAGNEQFF.

The chain joins TRBV5-1 to TRBJ2-5; D perhaps matches TRBD1 (6 bases). Germline V gene sequence: CDR1 SGHRS, CDR2 YFSETQ. There are 17 residues in the CDR3. The V and J ends lost 1 base and 1 base respectively, with 17 bases between them. CDR3 coding DNA: TGCGCCAGCAGCTTGCGCGCTCATACAGGGATCCAAGAGACCCAGTACTTC. As protein: CASSLRAHTGIQETQYF.

This chain uses TRBV2 with TRBJ1-1; 7 bases agree with TRBD1. The ends lost 0 bases at V and 2 bases at J; junction bases unmatched: 6. Germline lookup yields CDR1 SNHLY and CDR2 FYNNEI. This CDR3 is built from 16 residues. The CDR3 loop reads CASSEASQGGNTEAFF. The CDR3 DNA follows: TGTGCCAGCAGTGAAGCGTCGCAGGGGGGTAACACTGAAGCTTTCTTT.

The chain carries TRBV5-1 and TRBJ2-3, with a possible D match to TRBD1 (6 bases). V lost 1 base and J lost 6, with 12 bases in between. This CDR3 comprises 14 residues. Per germline, CDR1 SGHRS and CDR2 YFSETQ. The DNA for the CDR3 is TGCGCCAGCAGCTTGACAGGGCGGCAGGATACGCAGTATTTT. It yields the protein CASSLTGRQDTQYF.